Detailed here is one T cell receptor beta chain. V lost 8 bases and J lost 0, with 5 bases in between. Germline V lookup: CDR1 SNHLY, CDR2 FYNNEI. The CDR3 totals 13 residues. Sequencing used immunoSEQ multiplex PCR; TCRdb keeps in-frame clones, though not all of them. The sample has roughly 170,000 clones; 85% to 95% are singletons. This entry comes from a study of control samples from healthy donors and cancer patients. This chain joins TRBV2 and TRBJ2-6, with unresolved D. The sequenced sample consisted of blood. This receptor was taken from a man in his late teens or twenties in good health. CDR3 residues: CASVYSGANVLTF. The CDR3 DNA follows: TGTGCCAGCGTCTACTCTGGGGCCAACGTCCTGACTTTC. Filled out from reference TRBV2 and TRBJ2-6, the complete variable domain reads EPEVTQTPSHQVTQMGQEVILRCVPISNHLYFYWYRQILGQKVEFLVSFYNNEISEKSEIFDDQFSVERPDGSNFTLKIRSTKLEDSAMYFCASVYSGANVLTFGAGSRLTVL.